The 26 T cell receptor beta chains given below trace back to one sample, sequenced in a study of chemoradiotherapy in HPV16-positive cancers. The method was immunoSEQ multiplex PCR; TCRdb's version includes in-frame clones alone and lacks a portion of them. This repertoire shows approximately 12,000 clones, under 80% found once; its top ten account for 2% to 2.5%. This material was obtained from a patient who underwent chemoradiotherapy. These receptor sequences come from a human donor with HPV-associated anogenital cancer.

This clone has more than one count but fewer than ten. The gene calls are TRBV7-2 and TRBJ1-3; D is ambiguous. The ends were cut back, 6 bases at V and 0 bases at J, with 18 bases in the middle. This CDR3 has 17 residues. Germline V gene lookup returns CDR1 SGHTA and CDR2 FQGNSA. The CDR3 DNA is TGTGCCAGCAGTCAAAACGTTGGTACGAGCTCTGGAAACACCATATATTTT. Its translation: CASSQNVGTSSGNTIYF.

This clone was counted once. The chain couples TRBV5-1 to TRBJ1-1; D unclear. The CDR3 is 15 amino acids. V gave up 0 bases and J gave up 0 bases, with 9 bases separating them. CDR1 is SGHRS and CDR2 is YFSETQ in the germline V gene. The CDR3 DNA sequence: TGCGCCAGCAGCTTGGAATTAGGTATGAACACTGAAGCTTTCTTT. Amino acid sequence: CASSLELGMNTEAFF.

V and J are TRBV4-1 and TRBJ1-1; D might be TRBD1 (5 bases). CDR1 and CDR2 from the germline V gene are MGHRA and YSYEKL. Trimming took off 1 base at V and 3 bases at J, with 12 bases between the two ends. The CDR3 contains 15 residues. The CDR3 DNA is TGCGCCAGCAGCCAAGGACAGCAGAGTGACACTGAAGCTTTCTTT. Translated, it gives CASSQGQQSDTEAFF.

V usage is TRBV6-5 and J usage is TRBJ2-1; 8 nucleotides line up with TRBD1. CDR1 MNHEY and CDR2 SVGAGI come from the germline V gene. V was clipped by 4 bases and J by 2 bases; unmatched bases: 4. The CDR3 spans 15 residues. The CDR3 nucleotides read TGTGCCAGCAGTTCCGAGGACAGGGCCTACAATGAGCAGTTCTTC. The encoded protein is CASSSEDRAYNEQFF.

This chain uses TRBV6-5 with TRBJ1-3; D is uncertain. Per the germline V gene, CDR1 is MNHEY and CDR2 is SVGAGI. The CDR3 runs 15 residues. The V gene lost 4 bases and the J gene lost 0 bases, with 10 bases spanning the gap. CDR3: CASSLASNSGNTIYF. CDR3 DNA: TGTGCCAGCAGTTTGGCGTCAAACTCTGGAAACACCATATATTTT.

The chain links TRBV11-2 to TRBJ2-5; 9 bases are a match to TRBD1. Trimming at V came to 1 base and at J to 5 bases, leaving 14 bases not matched to a gene. CDR3 length equals 18 residues. Per the germline V gene, CDR1 is SGHAT and CDR2 is FQNNGV. CDR3 protein: CASSLGRDRVGRGETQYF. CDR3 coding DNA: TGTGCCAGCAGCTTAGGCCGGGACAGGGTCGGCCGGGGGGAGACCCAGTACTTC. The whole variable domain, remainder taken from reference TRBV11-2 and TRBJ2-5, is EAGVAQSPRYKIIEKRQSVAFWCNPISGHATLYWYQQILGQGPKLLIQFQNNGVVDDSQLPKDRFSAERLKGVDSTLKIQPAKLEDSAVYLCASSLGRDRVGRGETQYFGPGTRLLVL.

V usage is TRBV7-2 and J usage is TRBJ1-1; D is uncertain. With 5 bases removed from V and 4 bases from J, the gap between germline ends came to 8 bases. The germline gives CDR1 SGHTA, CDR2 FQGNSA. CDR3 size: 12 residues. The CDR3 is CASSPRGTEAFF. The CDR3 nucleotides are TGTGCCAGCAGCCCCCGCGGCACTGAAGCTTTCTTT.

J is TRBJ1-4 and V is TRBV10-3, with 7 bases lining up with TRBD1. Germline CDR1 ENHRY, CDR2 SYGVKD. The junction had 2 bases not matched to a gene; V was cut back by 2 bases and J by 8 bases. The CDR3 is 13 amino acids. CDR3: CAISEDRVEKLFF. For the CDR3, the DNA is TGTGCCATCAGTGAGGACAGGGTAGAAAAACTGTTTTTT.

The CDR3 DNA reads TGTGCCAGCAGTTTGTATGGACAGGGATTGGTCTACGAGCAGTACTTC. Its protein is CASSLYGQGLVYEQYF. The rearrangement joins TRBV27 to TRBJ2-7; 8 bases line up with TRBD1. J was trimmed by 3 bases and V by 3 bases; bases with no gene match: 10. Germline V gene data show CDR1 as MNHEY and CDR2 as SMNVEV (reference sequence). The CDR3 spans 16 residues.

As for this clone: The junction does not match germline at one end; this may be a read error. V and J are TRBV7-7 and TRBJ2-2, with no clear D. CDR1 is SSHAT and CDR2 is FNYEAQ in the germline V gene (reference sequence). The CDR3 spans 18 residues. The chain's CDR3 is CASSLGSSLTLNTGELFF. The CDR3 coding sequence is TGTGCTAGCAGCTTAGGTTCGTCACTCACTTTGAACACCGGGGAGCTGTTTTTT.

The rearrangement joins TRBV28 to TRBJ1-6, with no clear D. CDR3 length: 12 residues. With 10 bases removed from V and 9 bases from J, the gap between germline ends came to 13 bases. Germline assignment: CDR1 MDHEN and CDR2 SYDVKM. CDR3 region: CAIRGVGSPLHF. In DNA form, the CDR3 reads TGTGCCATCCGGGGAGTGGGTTCACCCCTCCACTTT. Looking up the rest from reference TRBV28 and TRBJ1-6 gives the full variable domain: DVKVTQSSRYLVKRTGEKVFLECVQDMDHENMFWYRQDPGLGLRLIYFSYDVKMKEKGDIPEGYSVSREKKERFSLILESASTNQTSMYLCAIRGVGSPLHFGNGTRLTVT.

This clone showed up just once. The rearrangement joins TRBV30 to TRBJ2-2; the D is unclear. The CDR3 sequence is 11 residues long. The germline V and J ends were trimmed by 0 bases and 9 bases, with 5 bases remaining between them. Germline CDR1 reads GTSNPN; CDR2 reads SVGIG (reference sequence). CDR3 amino acids: CAWSVFRELFF. The DNA for the CDR3 is TGTGCCTGGAGTGTATTCCGGGAGCTGTTTTTT.

The sample holds a few counts of this clone. The chain has TRBV4-1 and TRBJ1-6, with D unclear. The ends were cut back, 1 base at V and 3 bases at J, with 10 bases in the middle. The germline V gene encodes CDR1 MGHRA and CDR2 YSYEKL. The CDR3 contains 16 residues. In DNA, the CDR3 is TGCGCCAGCAGCCAAGGTTTGACGGACTATAATTCACCCCTCCACTTT. Translation: CASSQGLTDYNSPLHF.

J is TRBJ1-5 and V is TRBV10-3, with a possible D match to TRBD1 (5 bases). Germline CDR1 reads ENHRY; CDR2 reads SYGVKD. The length of the CDR3 is 14 residues. The V and J ends lost 6 bases and 2 bases respectively, with 11 bases between them. CDR3 DNA: TGTGCCATCAGCGGGCTGGGGGGCAATCAGCCCCAGCATTTT. Translated, it gives CAISGLGGNQPQHF.

The rearrangement links TRBV14 to TRBJ1-6; no clear D. Germline CDR1 SGHDN, CDR2 FVKESK. The germline V and J ends were trimmed by 1 base and 8 bases, with 6 bases remaining between them. The CDR3 sequence is 13 residues long. CDR3 loop: CASSQVFDSPLHF. The CDR3, as DNA: TGTGCCAGCAGCCAAGTCTTCGATTCACCCCTCCACTTT.

This clone was counted once. The gene calls are TRBV27 and TRBJ2-7, with D possibly being TRBD2 (5 bases). V lost 6 bases, J lost 2 bases, and 11 bases lay in between. Germline loops: CDR1 MNHEY, CDR2 SMNVEV (reference sequence). The CDR3 spans 13 residues. CDR3 sequence reads: CASSPRRAYEQYF. As DNA, the CDR3 is TGTGCCAGCAGCCCCCGGCGGGCCTACGAGCAGTACTTC.

This chain connects TRBV28 to TRBJ1-5; D unclear. This CDR3 is 15 amino acids long. V was clipped by 5 bases and J by 5 bases, with 16 bases between them. Germline-derived CDR1 and CDR2 are MDHEN and SYDVKM. The CDR3 region is CASSVAGYGDQPQHF. DNA for the CDR3: TGTGCCAGCAGTGTTGCGGGGTATGGGGATCAGCCCCAGCATTTT. Based on the CDR3 plus reference TRBV28 and TRBJ1-5, the full variable domain is DVKVTQSSRYLVKRTGEKVFLECVQDMDHENMFWYRQDPGLGLRLIYFSYDVKMKEKGDIPEGYSVSREKKERFSLILESASTNQTSMYLCASSVAGYGDQPQHFGDGTRLSIL.

The sample holds a few counts of this clone. The V gene is TRBV5-1, the J gene TRBJ1-6; D not resolved. Germline V gives CDR1 SGHRS, CDR2 YFSETQ. The V gene lost 7 bases and the J gene lost 8 bases, with 19 bases spanning the gap. The CDR3 runs 15 residues. CDR3 nucleotides: TGCGCCAGCTGTTATTATTCGGGTGGGGATTCACCCCTCCACTTT. Residues: CASCYYSGGDSPLHF. The full variable domain, its missing parts supplied by reference TRBV5-1 and TRBJ1-6, is KAGVTQTPRYLIKTRGQQVTLSCSPISGHRSVSWYQQTPGQGLQFLFEYFSETQRNKGNFPGRFSGRQFSNSRSEMNVSTLELGDSALYLCASCYYSGGDSPLHFGNGTRLTVT.

Remarks on this clone: One junction end does not reproduce the germline sequence, and a read error may be involved. This chain connects TRBV7-7 to TRBJ2-5; no clear D. The CDR3 extends over 13 amino acids. The germline CDR1 and CDR2 sequences are SSHAT and FNYEAQ (reference sequence). The CDR3 loop reads CASSLGFEETQYF. The CDR3 DNA follows: TGTGCTAGCAGCTTAGGTTTCGAAGAGACCCAGTACTTC.

The CDR3: CASSWLGRTNEKLFF. The CDR3 bases are TGTGCCAGCAGCTGGTTAGGTCGGACTAATGAAAAACTGTTTTTT. The V gene is TRBV5-5, the J gene TRBJ1-4; D call uncertain. The V gene lost 3 bases and the J gene lost 2 bases, with 11 bases spanning the gap. CDR3 length equals 15 residues. The V gene's germline CDR1 is SGHKS and CDR2 YYEKEE (reference sequence).

In nucleotides, the CDR3 is TGTGCCATCAGTGGACAGGGGAGCTATGGCTACACCTTC. This codes for CAISGQGSYGYTF. The genes are TRBV10-3 and TRBJ1-2; 8 nucleotides agree with TRBD1. The length of the CDR3 is 13 residues. The J segment lost 4 bases and the V segment lost 4 bases, leaving 2 bases of the junction unmatched. The germline gives CDR1 ENHRY, CDR2 SYGVKD.

V gene TRBV11-3 combines with J gene TRBJ2-3, with 7 bases aligning to TRBD1. The germline V gene encodes CDR1 SGHNT and CDR2 YENEEA. The V segment lost 1 base and the J segment 2 bases; nucleotides outside the gene matches: 3. The CDR3 extends over 15 amino acids. CDR3 residues: CASSLGGQPTDTQYF. The CDR3 DNA reads as TGTGCCAGCAGCTTAGGGGGACAGCCCACAGATACGCAGTATTTT.

This clone was seen just once. The rearrangement joins TRBV4-2 to TRBJ2-3; D not resolved. This CDR3 has 13 residues. Looked up from germline, CDR1 is LGHNA and CDR2 is YNFKEQ. V was trimmed by 6 bases and J by 1 base, leaving 8 bases between them. CDR3 nucleotides: TGTGCCAGCAGGAGGATGGGCACAGATACGCAGTATTTT. Translation gives CASRRMGTDTQYF.

This rearrangement joins TRBV11-3 to TRBJ2-7; no firm D call. Germline V gene lookup returns CDR1 SGHNT and CDR2 YENEEA. Between the trimmed V and J ends, which lost 2 bases and 3 bases, there was a span of 14 bases. CDR3 length: 15 residues. The CDR3 sequence is CASSLSAGPDYEQYF. CDR3 coding DNA: TGTGCCAGCAGCTTAAGTGCAGGACCGGACTACGAGCAGTACTTC.

The chain combines TRBV28 with TRBJ2-5, with D uncertain. This CDR3 is built from 12 residues. V shed 6 bases and J shed 5 bases, with 10 bases lying between them. Germline V gene lookup returns CDR1 MDHEN and CDR2 SYDVKM. The CDR3 loop is CASSQMDETQYF. CDR3 nucleotides: TGTGCCAGCAGCCAAATGGACGAGACCCAGTACTTC.

The chain joins TRBV5-8 to TRBJ2-7; D is ambiguous. Deletions cut 2 bases from V and 0 bases from J, with 12 bases between. The CDR3 runs to 15 residues. Looked up from germline, CDR1 is SGHTS and CDR2 is YDEGEE. The CDR3 protein is CASSLQGLSSYEQYF. CDR3 sequence (DNA): TGTGCCAGCAGCTTACAAGGCCTTAGCTCCTACGAGCAGTACTTC.